The 22 T cell receptor beta chains listed next were all sequenced from one sample in a study of T cell repertoires in Merkel cell carcinoma. The data were produced by immunoSEQ multiplex PCR, yet TCRdb's version contains in-frame clones alone and is incomplete. The sample lists 13,000 to 15,000 clones, roughly 72% occurring once. The sample taken for sequencing was tumor tissue. Receptors originate from an adult with Merkel cell carcinoma.

The chain combines TRBV5-8 with TRBJ2-1; D is undetermined. Trimming took 4 bases from V and 10 from J, leaving 9 bases between them. CDR3 length: 11 residues. The germline CDR1 and CDR2 sequences are SGHTS and YDEGEE. The CDR3, as DNA: TGTGCCAGCAGCCCGATAGGAGAGCAGTTCTTC. Protein: CASSPIGEQFF.

The chain has TRBV28 and TRBJ2-1; 10 nucleotides line up with TRBD2. The trim removed 5 bases at V and 7 bases at J, leaving 8 bases unmatched. This CDR3 is built from 15 residues. Germline loops: CDR1 MDHEN, CDR2 SYDVKM. CDR3 bases: TGTGCCAGCAGTCTCCTAGCGGGAGATTTGAATGAGCAGTTCTTC. It codes for CASSLLAGDLNEQFF.

V gene TRBV5-1 combines with J gene TRBJ1-6, with 8 bases lining up with TRBD1. The CDR3 sequence is 16 residues long. Trimming at V came to 2 bases and at J to 9 bases, leaving 10 bases not matched to a gene. CDR1 is SGHRS and CDR2 is YFSETQ in the germline V gene. CDR3 in DNA: TGCGCCAGCAGCTTCCCTCTGGACAGGGAAAGTTCACCCCTCCACTTT. This gives the protein CASSFPLDRESSPLHF.

The CDR3 coding sequence is TGTGCCTGGAGTGTACTAGGGCTAGTTGGCGCGATTCAGTACTTC. It translates to CAWSVLGLVGAIQYF. The chain joins TRBV30 to TRBJ2-4; possible D gene TRBD2, 5 bases. This CDR3 has 15 residues. The V end was cut by 0 bases, the J end by 10 bases, with 19 bases between. The germline CDR1 and CDR2 sequences are GTSNPN and SVGIG (reference sequence).

The chain couples TRBV14 to TRBJ1-2, with D hard to call. CDR3 length: 18 amino acids. V lost 5 bases and J 1 base, leaving 23 bases between the germline ends. Germline V lookup: CDR1 SGHDN, CDR2 FVKESK. The CDR3 is CASSSGLPKTVLNYGYTF. Written as DNA, the CDR3 is TGTGCCAGCAGCTCGGGCCTTCCCAAAACGGTACTTAACTATGGCTACACCTTC.

The gene calls are TRBV18 and TRBJ1-1, with TRBD1 matching 7 bases. The CDR3 is made up of 14 amino acids. V shed 3 bases and J 5 bases; nucleotides not matched to a gene: 6. Germline V gene data show CDR1 as KGHSH and CDR2 as LQKENI. The CDR3 DNA reads TGTGCCAGCTCACCCCGACAGGGAATAACTGAAGCTTTCTTT. This codes for CASSPRQGITEAFF.

By proportion, this clone is large. J is TRBJ2-7 and V is TRBV6-5, with 10 bases matching TRBD2. This CDR3 has 14 residues. In germline, CDR1 is MNHEY, CDR2 SVGAGI. V trimming: 6 bases; J trimming: 0 bases; junction bases outside the gene matches: 2. CDR3 sequence: CASSQREGSYEQYF. In DNA form, the CDR3 reads TGTGCCAGCAGCCAGCGGGAGGGCTCCTACGAGCAGTACTTC.

This sequence joins TRBV6-7 and TRBJ1-1; D might be TRBD1 (5 bases). TRBV6-7 is an ORF, with its function uncertain. Deletions cut 8 bases from V and 0 bases from J, with 10 bases between. The CDR3 consists of 13 residues. The DNA of the CDR3 is TGTGCCAGCGGAGGGGATGTGAACACTGAAGCTTTCTTT. It specifies CASGGDVNTEAFF.

The V gene is TRBV6-5, the J gene TRBJ2-1; 11 bases fit TRBD2. CDR1 and CDR2 from the germline V gene are MNHEY and SVGAGI. V gave up 7 bases and J gave up 6 bases; unmatched junction bases: 8. This CDR3 has 15 amino acids. DNA for the CDR3: TGTGCCAGCACCTTACTAGCGGGAGAACCCAATGAGCAGTTCTTC. It codes for CASTLLAGEPNEQFF.

This clone appeared once. The chain links TRBV9 to TRBJ1-1; a weak D match, TRBD1 (6 bases). With 6 bases removed from V and 3 bases from J, the gap between germline ends came to 12 bases. From germline, CDR1 is SGDLS and CDR2 YYNGEE. The CDR3 runs to 13 residues. The CDR3 DNA reads as TGTGCCAGCAATGGGGGCGTGGACACTGAAGCTTTCTTT. Its protein product is CASNGGVDTEAFF.

The chain carries TRBV7-2 and TRBJ2-2; possible D gene TRBD2, 6 bases. From germline, CDR1 is SGHTA and CDR2 FQGNSA. V lost 7 bases and J 3 bases, leaving 12 bases between the germline ends. This CDR3 has 14 residues. CDR3 residues: CASNLAGYTGELFF. The CDR3 DNA reads TGTGCCAGCAACCTGGCGGGGTACACCGGGGAGCTGTTTTTT.

This clone was counted a few times. V gene TRBV6-5 combines with J gene TRBJ2-1; TRBD2 matches 13 bases. The CDR3 is made up of 15 amino acids. V lost 5 bases to trimming and J lost 8 bases; unmatched junction nucleotides: 6. Germline V gives CDR1 MNHEY, CDR2 SVGAGI. CDR3 nucleotides: TGTGCCAGCAGTACCGGACTAGCGGGAGCTTATGAGCAGTTCTTC. Amino acids: CASSTGLAGAYEQFF.

This chain uses TRBV2 with TRBJ2-5, with D unresolved. Germline V gene data show CDR1 as SNHLY and CDR2 as FYNNEI. This CDR3 comprises 15 residues. Trimming removed 4 bases from V and 0 bases from J, with 12 bases in between. CDR3 coding DNA: TGTGCCAGCAGTGTTGGTGGGTCAAACCAAGAGACCCAGTACTTC. It codes for CASSVGGSNQETQYF.

The chain links TRBV28 to TRBJ1-1; possibly TRBD1 for D (5 bases). Trimming stripped 4 bases from V and 2 bases from J, with 11 bases between. The CDR3 has 14 residues. Germline CDR1 and CDR2: MDHEN and SYDVKM. CDR3 DNA: TGTGCCAGCAGTTATGGGGCCTCCAACACTGAAGCTTTCTTT. This codes for CASSYGASNTEAFF.

This clone was counted only a few times. The chain is built from TRBV19 and TRBJ1-5; no definite D call. V was trimmed by 9 bases and J by 5 bases, leaving 14 bases between them. CDR3 length: 13 amino acids. CDR1 LNHDA and CDR2 SQIVND come from the germline V gene (reference sequence). This CDR3 reads CASQTYADQPQHF. CDR3 coding DNA: TGTGCCAGCCAAACGTATGCCGATCAGCCCCAGCATTTT.

The rearrangement joins TRBV27 to TRBJ2-5; perhaps TRBD2 as D (6 bases). Trimming removed 5 bases from V and 2 bases from J, with 9 bases in between. Germline CDR1 reads MNHEY; CDR2 reads SMNVEV (reference sequence). This CDR3 region has 13 residues. The CDR3 bases are TGTGCCAGCAGTGAGGAGGGTCAAGAGACCCAGTACTTC. The encoded protein is CASSEEGQETQYF.

The chain carries TRBV19 and TRBJ2-7, with D maybe TRBD1 (7 bases). Trimming cost V 5 bases and J 5 bases, with 13 bases left between them. Germline V CDR1 and CDR2: LNHDA, SQIVND (reference sequence). The CDR3 has 13 amino acids. The CDR3 DNA sequence: TGTGCCAGTAGTCTCAGGGGGGCGGACGAGCAGTACTTC. Translation: CASSLRGADEQYF.

This sequence joins TRBV7-6 and TRBJ1-2; 10 positions agree with TRBD1. Losses at the gene ends were 5 bases for V and 8 bases for J; bases not matched to a gene: 11. The germline gives CDR1 SGHVS, CDR2 FNYEAQ. This CDR3 comprises 15 residues. CDR3 nucleotides: TGTGCCAGCAGCCCCGGGACAGGGGTACTAGAAGGCTACACCTTC. Protein sequence: CASSPGTGVLEGYTF.

The chain carries TRBV12-5 and TRBJ1-1, with a possible D match to TRBD1 (5 bases). Germline assignment: CDR1 LGHNT and CDR2 FRNRAP. V shed 1 base and J shed 6 bases, with 15 bases lying between them. The CDR3 runs to 15 residues. As DNA, the CDR3 is TGTGCTAGTGGTTTGGCCGGGCCGGGGGAACCTGAAGCTTTCTTT. Translated, it gives CASGLAGPGEPEAFF.

This clone is medium-sized in the sample. This chain uses TRBV20-1 with TRBJ1-6, with 7 positions matching TRBD1. With 3 bases clipped from V and 9 bases from J, the junction kept 8 bases outside the gene matches. The CDR3 loop spans 14 amino acids. In germline, CDR1 is DFQATT, CDR2 SNEGSKA (reference sequence). In nucleotides, the CDR3 is TGCAGTGCTAGTGACAGGGTAGGGGGTTCACCCCTCCACTTT. It yields the protein CSASDRVGGSPLHF.

This clone was seen only once. The chain links TRBV7-2 to TRBJ2-5, with D unresolved. The length of the CDR3 is 11 residues. CDR1 is SGHTA, CDR2 FQGNSA, per germline. V lost 8 bases, J lost 4 bases, and 8 bases lay in between. CDR3: CASARSETQYF. The CDR3 bases are TGTGCCAGCGCGAGGTCAGAGACCCAGTACTTC.

The V gene is TRBV5-6, the J gene TRBJ1-2; D perhaps matches TRBD1 (6 bases). Germline V gene sequence: CDR1 SGHDT, CDR2 YYEEEE. The V end was cut by 4 bases, the J end by 3 bases, with 16 bases between. The CDR3 is made up of 15 amino acids. DNA of the CDR3: TGTGCCAGCAGCCGCCAGGGGTCAGGCTACTATGGCTACACCTTC. It specifies CASSRQGSGYYGYTF.